Below, one TCR beta chain is given with its context. Its antigen is unidentified. The germline V gene has CDR1 MNHNS and CDR2 SASEGT. The V end lost 3 bases, the J end lost 8 bases, and 10 bases lay between the germline ends. The length of the CDR3 is 12 residues. The source of the sample is a study of shared clonotypes between healthy human individuals. Replicate sorted-subset PCRs were loaded with around 0.2 ug DNA, 31,000 or so T cell genomes. The assay was immunoSEQ multiplex PCR, and TCRdb's table has in-frame clones only and misses some. The sample consists of about 120,000 clones, about 70% of them appearing once. Broader study findings: Collection of samples was limited to blood; tissue repertoires likely differ.

Sample: memory CD8+ T cells sorted from blood. Subset indicated: CD45RO+ cells pooled with CCR7-negative TemRA cells. The chain has TRBV6-1 and TRBJ1-1, with D uncertain. The TCR comes from a woman aged 30 to 39 in good health. DNA of the CDR3: TGTGCCAGCAGTGATATCATCGGCGAAGCTTTCTTT. Protein sequence: CASSDIIGEAFF.